This entry lists 23 T cell receptor beta chains sequenced from one sample in a study of T cell responses to AZD1222 COVID-19 vaccine. Repertoires were generated with immunoSEQ multiplex PCR, while TCRdb's copy carries only in-frame clones and drops some. The sample contains fewer than 120,000 clones, about 87% of which appear only once. The specimen comprised peripheral blood, sampled on day 0 of AZD1222 vaccination. The receptors come from an adult in good health.

The chain employs TRBV3-1 (or the pseudogene TRBV3-2) and TRBJ1-5; 8 bases map to TRBD1. The CDR3 sequence is 15 residues long. J was trimmed by 6 bases and V by 1 base; bases with no gene match: 5. Germline CDR1 and CDR2: LGHDT and YNNKEL (reference sequence). CDR3 nucleotide sequence: TGTGCCAGCAGCCAAGGCAGGGGGCGAAGTCAGCCCCAGCATTTT. Translating gives CASSQGRGRSQPQHF.

This clone occurred once. The gene calls are TRBV7-8 and TRBJ1-3; D perhaps matches TRBD1 (5 bases). The CDR3 loop spans 15 amino acids. From germline, CDR1 is SGHVS and CDR2 FQNEAQ. V was cut by 5 bases and J by 0 bases, with 11 bases left in between. In nucleotides, the CDR3 is TGTGCCAGCAGCGAGAGCGGGGGCTCTGGAAACACCATATATTTT. It encodes CASSESGGSGNTIYF.

The DNA of the CDR3 is TGCGCCAGCAGGGCGGGACAGGGGATGAACACTGAAGCTTTCTTT. Protein: CASRAGQGMNTEAFF. The V gene is TRBV10-1, the J gene TRBJ1-1; 10 bases align to TRBD1. Germline trimming cut 6 bases from V and 0 bases from J; bases unmatched to any gene: 4. The germline gives CDR1 WNHNN, CDR2 SYGVQD (reference sequence). This CDR3 has 15 residues.

The chain recombines TRBV7-6 with TRBJ2-3; 8 positions match TRBD1. Trimming removed 5 bases from V and 0 bases from J; junction bases left unmatched: 4. Germline V gene lookup returns CDR1 SGHVS and CDR2 FNYEAQ. The CDR3 totals 15 residues. In DNA form, the CDR3 reads TGTGCCAGCAGCCCGACAGGGGCTAGCACAGATACGCAGTATTTT. Its protein is CASSPTGASTDTQYF.

V and J are TRBV2 and TRBJ1-3; no firm D call. V shed 7 bases and J shed 0 bases, with 7 bases lying between them. Germline V gives CDR1 SNHLY, CDR2 FYNNEI. There are 13 residues in the CDR3. The CDR3 is CASIVYSGNTIYF. As DNA, the CDR3 is TGTGCCAGCATAGTCTACTCTGGAAACACCATATATTTT. The whole variable domain, filled in from reference TRBV2 and TRBJ1-3, reads EPEVTQTPSHQVTQMGQEVILRCVPISNHLYFYWYRQILGQKVEFLVSFYNNEISEKSEIFDDQFSVERPDGSNFTLKIRSTKLEDSAMYFCASIVYSGNTIYFGEGSWLTVV.

V is TRBV19 and J is TRBJ2-3; D is perhaps TRBD2 (5 bases). The V end was cut by 10 bases, the J end by 0 bases, with 17 bases between. CDR1 is LNHDA, CDR2 SQIVND, per germline (reference sequence). CDR3 length equals 15 residues. This CDR3 is CATRRSGPSTDTQYF. In DNA form, the CDR3 reads TGTGCCACCCGGAGAAGCGGACCTAGCACAGATACGCAGTATTTT.

The chain employs TRBV5-1 and TRBJ1-2, with 8 bases fitting TRBD1. The ends lost 5 bases at V and 5 bases at J; junction bases unmatched: 11. This CDR3 has 15 residues. CDR1 and CDR2 from the germline V gene are SGHRS and YFSETQ. In DNA, the CDR3 is TGCGCCAGCAGATTATCGACAGGGGAGGGGTATGGCTACACCTTC. Residues: CASRLSTGEGYGYTF.

This clone was seen just once. This chain uses TRBV11-2 with TRBJ1-3; D not resolved. The CDR3 is made up of 14 amino acids. Germline V gene sequence: CDR1 SGHAT, CDR2 FQNNGV. V gave up 1 base and J gave up 4 bases, with 8 bases separating them. The CDR3 spells CASSLGAWGNTIYF. The DNA for the CDR3 is TGTGCCAGCAGCTTAGGGGCCTGGGGAAACACCATATATTTT.

This chain uses TRBV27 with TRBJ2-1; 9 positions match TRBD2. The CDR3 runs to 13 residues. The V and J ends lost 5 bases and 5 bases, in that order; junction bases with no gene match: 1. The germline V gene has CDR1 MNHEY and CDR2 SMNVEV (reference sequence). Written as DNA, the CDR3 is TGTGCCAGCAGTAGCGGGGGGAACAATGAGCAGTTCTTC. Translation gives CASSSGGNNEQFF.

The chain joins TRBV6-5 to TRBJ2-3, with 7 bases identical to TRBD1. V lost 9 bases and J lost 0; bases outside the gene matches: 6. The CDR3 has 14 residues. Germline loops: CDR1 MNHEY, CDR2 SVGAGI. CDR3 nucleotide sequence: TGTGCCAGGTCGGACAGGAATAGCACAGATACGCAGTATTTT. This codes for CARSDRNSTDTQYF.

This sequence joins TRBV18 and TRBJ1-2; D is ambiguous. Germline CDR1 is KGHSH and CDR2 is LQKENI. V was clipped by 2 bases and J by 2 bases, with 12 bases between them. The CDR3 has 15 amino acids. The CDR3 DNA is TGTGCCAGCTCACCAGTTGCCAGTTCGAACTATGGCTACACCTTC. As protein: CASSPVASSNYGYTF.

V and J are TRBV4-1 and TRBJ2-3; tentatively, D is TRBD2 (6 bases). CDR1 is MGHRA and CDR2 is YSYEKL in the germline V gene. The CDR3 runs to 16 residues. The V gene lost 4 bases and the J gene lost 5 bases, with 19 bases spanning the gap. CDR3 sequence reads: CASSPTDRGRRDTQYF. The DNA for the CDR3 is TGCGCCAGCAGCCCCACTGATCGGGGGAGACGAGATACGCAGTATTTT.

This clone was observed once. V gene TRBV6-5 combines with J gene TRBJ2-5, with 9 bases fitting TRBD1. V shed 7 bases and J 1 base; nucleotides not matched to a gene: 7. Germline CDR1 and CDR2: MNHEY and SVGAGI. The CDR3 length is 15 residues. The CDR3 sequence is CASTGPGQGQETQYF. The CDR3 DNA follows: TGTGCCAGCACCGGCCCGGGACAGGGCCAAGAGACCCAGTACTTC.

V gene TRBV5-8 combines with J gene TRBJ2-7; no reliable D call. The ends were cut back, 4 bases at V and 1 base at J, with 18 bases in the middle. The length of the CDR3 is 16 residues. Looked up from germline, CDR1 is SGHTS and CDR2 is YDEGEE. The CDR3 reads CASSRRVGSGSYEQYF. Here the CDR3 DNA reads TGTGCCAGCAGCCGTAGGGTGGGCTCTGGTTCCTACGAGCAGTACTTC.

This clone was seen a single time. This sequence joins TRBV10-1 and TRBJ1-1; the match to TRBD1 covers 7 bases. The germline CDR1 and CDR2 sequences are WNHNN and SYGVQD (reference sequence). The CDR3 is made up of 14 amino acids. V trimming: 3 bases; J trimming: 1 base; junction bases outside the gene matches: 2. This CDR3 is CASSERQGNTEAFF. The CDR3 nucleotides are TGCGCCAGCAGTGAACGACAGGGGAACACTGAAGCTTTCTTT.

V and J are TRBV2 and TRBJ1-2, with 7 bases matching TRBD1. The V gene's germline CDR1 is SNHLY and CDR2 FYNNEI. Trimming removed 4 bases from V and 0 bases from J; junction bases left unmatched: 2. This CDR3 has 14 residues. The CDR3 DNA follows: TGTGCCAGCAGTGGACAGGGAGCTAACTATGGCTACACCTTC. Protein: CASSGQGANYGYTF.

The rearrangement links TRBV5-4 to TRBJ1-2; no firm D call. Germline V gives CDR1 SGHNT, CDR2 YYREEE (reference sequence). V was shortened by 5 bases and J by 0 bases, with 8 bases between the two germline ends. The CDR3 totals 13 residues. CDR3 protein: CASSRAANYGYTF. DNA for the CDR3: TGTGCCAGCAGTCGAGCTGCTAACTATGGCTACACCTTC.

The V and J genes are TRBV11-2 and TRBJ2-1; D is uncertain. Between the trimmed V and J ends, which lost 2 bases and 9 bases, there was a span of 14 bases. CDR3 length equals 14 residues. Per the germline V gene, CDR1 is SGHAT and CDR2 is FQNNGV. The CDR3 sequence: CASSLMYSAREQFF. The CDR3 DNA reads TGTGCCAGCAGCTTAATGTACTCCGCCCGTGAGCAGTTCTTC.

The V and J genes are TRBV10-2 and TRBJ1-5; D gene uncertain. This CDR3 contains 13 residues. Per the germline V gene, CDR1 is WSHSY and CDR2 is SAAADI. Trimming removed 7 bases from V and 6 bases from J, with 13 bases in between. Here the CDR3 reads CASTEDLIQPQHF. Written as DNA, the CDR3 is TGCGCCAGCACCGAGGACCTTATTCAGCCCCAGCATTTT.

DNA of the CDR3: TGTGCCAGCAGTCCGGAAGGGGCGCGCAATCAGCCCCAGCATTTT. The encoded protein is CASSPEGARNQPQHF. This chain connects TRBV27 to TRBJ1-5, with a weak D call TRBD1 (5 bases). V was cut by 5 bases and J by 2 bases, with 13 bases left in between. This CDR3 has 15 residues. Germline values: CDR1 MNHEY, CDR2 SMNVEV (reference sequence).

The chain uses TRBV28 and TRBJ2-2, with D perhaps TRBD1 or TRBD2 (6 bases each). Trimming cost V 2 bases and J 4 bases, with 11 bases left between them. Germline CDR1 and CDR2: MDHEN and SYDVKM. The CDR3 spans 15 residues. The CDR3 here is CASSLGTGATGELFF. The CDR3 bases are TGTGCCAGCAGTTTAGGGACGGGGGCCACCGGGGAGCTGTTTTTT.

The chain couples TRBV10-2 to TRBJ2-1; D uncertain. CDR1 WSHSY and CDR2 SAAADI come from the germline V gene. Deletions cut 10 bases from V and 6 bases from J, with 10 bases between. The CDR3 has 11 residues. The CDR3 sequence: CATTWGNEQFF. The DNA of the CDR3 is TGCGCCACTACCTGGGGCAATGAGCAGTTCTTC.

The chain couples TRBV27 to TRBJ1-1; tentatively, D is TRBD1 (6 bases). V dropped 6 bases and J dropped 0 bases, with 17 bases sitting between them. This CDR3 has 16 residues. CDR1 MNHEY and CDR2 SMNVEV come from the germline V gene (reference sequence). For the CDR3, the DNA is TGTGCCAGCAGGGATGGGGGGGCAGGGCTGAACACTGAAGCTTTCTTT. Encoded protein: CASRDGGAGLNTEAFF.